This T cell receptor beta chain was retrieved from a study of a mutant IDH1 vaccine in newly diagnosed glioma. Overall study: Previous treatment comprised radiotherapy, temozolomide, or both, mostly both.

Specified time point: week 23, last vaccination. Alongside topical imiquimod, each dose of vaccine comprised 300 ug of mutant IDH1 20-mer peptide. Profiled with immunoSEQ multiplex PCR; TCRdb holds only in-frame clones, not every one. The data show roughly 40,000 clones, with approximately 90% seen just once and 3% to 4.5% held by the top ten. On this clone itself: Its specificity is not known.

V was clipped by 0 bases and J by 3 bases; unmatched bases: 6. CDR1 is LNHDA, CDR2 SQIVND, per germline (reference sequence). This CDR3 is built from 16 residues. The source of this sequence is a man aged 45-65 years with glioma. The rearrangement links TRBV19 to TRBJ2-7, with 9 bases that match TRBD1. The sequenced sample was PBMCs, obtained from a glioma patient whose treatment included an IDH1 peptide vaccine. CDR3 amino acids: CASSIEQGASFYEQYF. The CDR3 DNA reads as TGTGCCAGTAGTATAGAACAGGGGGCGTCTTTCTACGAGCAGTACTTC.